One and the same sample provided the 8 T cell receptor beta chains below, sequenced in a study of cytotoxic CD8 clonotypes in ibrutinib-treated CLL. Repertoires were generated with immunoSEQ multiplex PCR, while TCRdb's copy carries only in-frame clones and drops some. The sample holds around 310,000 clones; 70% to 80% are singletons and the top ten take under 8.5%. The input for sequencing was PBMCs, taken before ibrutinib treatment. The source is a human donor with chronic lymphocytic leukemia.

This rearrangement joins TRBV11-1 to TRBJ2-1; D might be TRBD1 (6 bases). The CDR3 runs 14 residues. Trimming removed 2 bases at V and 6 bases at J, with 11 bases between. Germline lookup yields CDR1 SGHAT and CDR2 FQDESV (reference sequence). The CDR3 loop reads CASSLTGRSNEQFF. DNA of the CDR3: TGTGCCAGCAGCTTAACAGGGCGCTCCAATGAGCAGTTCTTC.

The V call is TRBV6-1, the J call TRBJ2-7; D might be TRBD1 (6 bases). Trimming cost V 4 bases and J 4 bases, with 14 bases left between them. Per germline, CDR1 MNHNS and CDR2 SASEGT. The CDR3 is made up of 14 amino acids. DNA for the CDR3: TGTGCCAGCAGTGGCCAGACAGGACGGTACGAGCAGTACTTC. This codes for CASSGQTGRYEQYF.

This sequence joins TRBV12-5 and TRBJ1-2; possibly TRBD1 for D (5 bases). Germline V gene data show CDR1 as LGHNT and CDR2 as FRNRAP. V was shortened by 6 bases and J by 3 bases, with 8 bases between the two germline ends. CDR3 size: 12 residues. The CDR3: CASGGDDYGYTF. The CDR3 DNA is TGTGCTAGTGGGGGGGACGACTATGGCTACACCTTC.

CDR3 nucleotide sequence: TGTGCCATCAGTGAATATCTTAGAGAGACCCAGTACTTC. This translates into CAISEYLRETQYF. V usage is TRBV10-3 and J usage is TRBJ2-5; no clear D. The V gene's germline CDR1 is ENHRY and CDR2 SYGVKD. CDR3 length: 13 residues. V was shortened by 3 bases and J by 4 bases, with 9 bases between the two germline ends.

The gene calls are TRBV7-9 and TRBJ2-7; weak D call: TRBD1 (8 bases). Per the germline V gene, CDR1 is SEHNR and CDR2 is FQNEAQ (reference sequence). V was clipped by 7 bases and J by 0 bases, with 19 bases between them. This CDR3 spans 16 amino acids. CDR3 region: CASTPAGQVSSYEQYF. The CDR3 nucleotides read TGTGCCAGCACCCCAGCGGGACAGGTGAGCTCCTACGAGCAGTACTTC.

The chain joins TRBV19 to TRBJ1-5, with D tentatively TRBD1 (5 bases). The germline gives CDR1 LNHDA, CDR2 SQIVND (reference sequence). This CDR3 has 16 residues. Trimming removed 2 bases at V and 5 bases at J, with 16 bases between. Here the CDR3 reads CASSIRGPVIYQPQHF. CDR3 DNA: TGTGCCAGTAGTATAAGGGGACCAGTGATATATCAGCCCCAGCATTTT.

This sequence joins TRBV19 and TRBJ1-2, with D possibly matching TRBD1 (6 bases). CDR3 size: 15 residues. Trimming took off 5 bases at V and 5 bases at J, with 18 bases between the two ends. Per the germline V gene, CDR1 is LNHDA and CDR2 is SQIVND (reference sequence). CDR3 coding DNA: TGTGCCAGTAGTTTCGACACACAGGGAGGTTATGGCTACACCTTC. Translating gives CASSFDTQGGYGYTF.

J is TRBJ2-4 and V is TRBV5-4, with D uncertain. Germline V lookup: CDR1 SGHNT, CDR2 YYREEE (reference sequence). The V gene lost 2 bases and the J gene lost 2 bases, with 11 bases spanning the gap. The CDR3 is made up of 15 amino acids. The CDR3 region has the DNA TGTGCCAGCAGCTTAGACCCCCTGACCAAAAACATTCAGTACTTC. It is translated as CASSLDPLTKNIQYF.